This TCR beta chain was profiled in a study of a mutant IDH1 vaccine in newly diagnosed glioma. The overall study: Treated patients had a mean age of about 44 years and an approximately 62% male, around 40% female split. Prior therapy was radiotherapy, temozolomide, or both; most received both.

This clone has just a few counts. Time point of the sample: baseline, week 1 (first vaccination visit). Treatment meaning: pre-vaccination baseline after standard-of-care therapy. Donors had new WHO grade 3 or 4 IDH1-mutant, ATRX-lost astrocytomas. In germline, CDR1 is MNHNS, CDR2 SASEGT. This CDR3 has 14 amino acids. V lost 7 bases and J 2 bases, leaving 12 bases between the germline ends. Produced via immunoSEQ multiplex PCR; TCRdb's table is partial and in-frame only. Of tens of thousands of clones in the sample, around four fifths were seen once. Material: PBMCs, obtained from a glioma patient treated with radiotherapy, temozolomide or both. The J gene is TRBJ1-5, the V gene TRBV6-1; D not resolved. This receptor was taken from a woman between 50 and 59 years old with glioma. In DNA, the CDR3 is TGTGCCAGCATTTTGCTCGGGGGCAATCAGCCCCAGCATTTT. Translation: CASILLGGNQPQHF.